The rows below give T cell receptor beta chains drawn from one sample of a study of blood T cell repertoires in COVID-19. Method: immunoSEQ multiplex PCR; TCRdb's copy keeps in-frame clones and lacks some. The sample records about 260,000 clones, around 87% being singletons. Input material: peripheral blood. All receptors come from a woman aged 45-65 years with acute or convalescent COVID-19. The CDR3 runs from the conserved cysteine through the conserved F or W. The D gene is left open where the match is weak. Clone size is stated in some rows and not others, as once, few, many or a class when expanded.

v_gene	abundance	j_gene	d_gene	len	CDR3aa	CDR3nt
TRBV13	.	TRBJ1-4	TRBD1	16	CASSQHYRGRNEKLFF	TGTGCCAGCAGCCAGCACTACAGGGGGCGAAACGAAAAACTGTTTTTT
TRBV3-1/TRBV3-2	.	TRBJ2-3	TRBD2	17	CASSLRVAGTEGDTQYF	TGTGCCAGCAGCCTCCGTGTAGCGGGAACTGAGGGGGATACGCAGTATTTT
TRBV24-1	few	TRBJ1-1	.	13	CATSEGGDTEAFF	TGTGCCACCAGTGAAGGGGGAGACACTGAAGCTTTCTTT
TRBV19	.	TRBJ2-5	TRBD2	19	CASSIGSPSLAGGQETQYF	TGTGCCAGTAGTATAGGTTCCCCCAGCCTAGCGGGAGGTCAAGAGACCCAGTACTTC
TRBV28	.	TRBJ2-7	TRBD1	16	CASSFRDRGTAHEQYF	TGTGCCAGCAGTTTCAGGGACAGGGGAACAGCCCACGAGCAGTACTTC
TRBV28	.	TRBJ1-1	.	16	CASSPTLGQSGTEAFF	TGTGCCAGCAGTCCCACCCTGGGGCAGAGTGGGACTGAAGCTTTCTTT
TRBV21-1	.	TRBJ1-6	.	17	CASSKGATGTYNSPLHF	TGTGCCAGCAGCAAAGGAGCCACGGGGACCTATAATTCACCCCTCCACTTT
TRBV6-5	.	TRBJ2-2	.	14	CASSEERGTGELFF	TGTGCCAGCAGCGAGGAGAGGGGGACCGGGGAGCTGTTTTTT
TRBV19	.	TRBJ2-3	.	13	CASSIGTLDTQYF	TGTGCCAGTAGTATAGGAACTTTGGATACGCAGTATTTT
TRBV18	.	TRBJ1-1	.	15	CASSPRAMKHTEAFF	TGTGCCAGCTCACCACGGGCAATGAAACACACTGAAGCTTTCTTT
TRBV2	.	TRBJ2-1	.	14	CASSYTVGGNEQFF	TGTGCCAGCAGTTATACGGTCGGGGGAAATGAGCAGTTCTTC
TRBV5-1	.	TRBJ2-1	TRBD1	16	CASSLVRDRGADEQFF	TGCGCCAGCAGCTTGGTCCGGGACAGGGGGGCCGATGAGCAGTTCTTC
TRBV12-3/TRBV12-4	.	TRBJ1-4	TRBD1	13	CASSYRGTEKLFF	TGTGCCAGCAGTTACAGGGGGACGGAAAAACTGTTTTTT
TRBV3-1/TRBV3-2	.	TRBJ1-3	TRBD1	17	CASSQGPQGAYGNTIYF	TGTGCCAGCAGCCAGGGCCCCCAGGGGGCCTATGGAAACACCATATATTTT
TRBV7-8	.	TRBJ2-7	.	13	CASSGGGAYEQYF	TGTGCCAGCAGCGGTGGGGGGGCTTACGAGCAGTACTTC
TRBV28	.	TRBJ2-7	TRBD2	14	CASYAAGVPGEQYF	TGTGCCAGCTACGCAGCGGGGGTACCGGGGGAGCAGTACTTC
TRBV30	.	TRBJ1-1	.	14	CAWRSGRAGTEAFF	TGTGCCTGGAGAAGCGGGAGGGCAGGCACTGAAGCTTTCTTT
TRBV15	.	TRBJ1-5	TRBD1	15	CATSRTGTSNQPQHF	TGTGCCACCAGCAGGACAGGGACTAGCAATCAGCCCCAGCATTTT
TRBV7-3	.	TRBJ2-5	.	16	CASSLRPGRGTETQYF	TGTGCCAGCAGCTTACGACCTGGCAGGGGCACAGAGACCCAGTACTTC
TRBV20-1	.	TRBJ2-7	.	11	CSAPLWESKYF	TGCAGTGCCCCCCTCTGGGAGAGCAAGTACTTC
TRBV4-2	.	TRBJ1-4	.	15	CASSQDPQTNEKLFF	TGTGCCAGCAGCCAAGATCCCCAGACTAATGAAAAACTGTTTTTT
TRBV6-4	.	TRBJ2-1	TRBD2	15	CASSATSGTYNEQFF	TGTGCCAGCAGTGCTACTAGCGGGACCTACAATGAGCAGTTCTTC
TRBV24-1	.	TRBJ2-1	TRBD1	17	CATSEPSGTGTYNEQFF	TGTGCCACCAGTGAGCCTTCCGGGACAGGGACCTACAATGAGCAGTTCTTC
TRBV5-1	once	TRBJ2-5	TRBD1	14	CASSLQGAGETQYF	TGCGCCAGCAGCTTACAGGGGGCCGGAGAGACCCAGTACTTC
TRBV7-9	.	TRBJ1-6	TRBD1	13	CAVGGDRASPLHF	TGTGCCGTCGGGGGAGACAGGGCCTCACCCCTCCACTTT
TRBV29-1	.	TRBJ2-6	TRBD1	16	CSVMGQPYSGANVLTF	TGCAGCGTTATGGGACAGCCCTACTCTGGGGCCAACGTCCTGACTTTC
TRBV12-3/TRBV12-4	.	TRBJ1-1	.	13	CASSSTGRTEAFF	TGTGCCAGCAGTTCGACAGGTAGAACTGAAGCTTTCTTT
TRBV29-1	.	TRBJ2-7	.	12	CSVSSAGYEQYF	TGCAGCGTCTCTAGCGCGGGCTACGAGCAGTACTTC
TRBV7-9	.	TRBJ2-2	.	15	CASSFRGADTGELFF	TGTGCCAGCAGCTTTCGGGGGGCAGACACCGGGGAGCTGTTTTTT
TRBV27	.	TRBJ2-1	.	12	CASSLRGNEQFF	TGTGCCAGCAGTTTAAGAGGAAATGAGCAGTTCTTC